This T cell receptor (beta chain) derives from a study of blood T cell repertoires in COVID-19. Study details: Sample material is recorded as cDNA or gDNA derived from T cells, B-cell-depleted T cells, or PBMCs.

Germline CDR1 DFQATT, CDR2 SNEGSKA (reference sequence). J gave up 6 bases and V 3 bases, and 7 bases lay outside the gene matches. This CDR3 has 14 amino acids. Original analysis: Amplification with reference gene primers provided the estimates of nucleated cell counts. Sequencing used immunoSEQ multiplex PCR; TCRdb keeps in-frame clones, though not all of them. V and J calls plus clone size are reproduced from that table; the DNA served to infer D and trimming. The sample shows about 200,000 clones, around 87% of them seen only once. The sample comprised peripheral blood. The chain employs TRBV20-1 and TRBJ1-5; TRBD1 matches at 8 bases. This TCR came from a man aged 55 to 70 with acute or convalescent COVID-19. CDR3 residues: CSASSRGLSQPQHF. The DNA for the CDR3 is TGCAGTGCTAGTAGCAGGGGGCTAAGTCAGCCCCAGCATTTT.